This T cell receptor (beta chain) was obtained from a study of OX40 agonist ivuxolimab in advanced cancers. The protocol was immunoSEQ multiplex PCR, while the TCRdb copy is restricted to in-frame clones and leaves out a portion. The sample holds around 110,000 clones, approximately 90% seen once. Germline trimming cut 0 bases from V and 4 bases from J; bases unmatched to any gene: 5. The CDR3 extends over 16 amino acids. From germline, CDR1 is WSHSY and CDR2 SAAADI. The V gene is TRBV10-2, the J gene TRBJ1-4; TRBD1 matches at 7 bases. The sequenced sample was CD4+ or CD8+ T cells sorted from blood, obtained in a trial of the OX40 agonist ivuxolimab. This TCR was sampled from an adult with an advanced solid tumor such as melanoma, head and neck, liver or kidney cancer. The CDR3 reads CASSESGGSLNEKLFF. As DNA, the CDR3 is TGCGCCAGCAGTGAGTCAGGGGGCAGCCTTAATGAAAAACTGTTTTTT.